The source of this T cell receptor (beta chain) is a study of OX40 agonist ivuxolimab in advanced cancers. Findings and limits, study-wide: People who partly responded at 0.1-3.0 mg/kg had some of the least clonal expansion seen. Dosing at 0.1 to 3.0 mg/kg was accompanied by clonal expansion of CD4+ and CD8+ blood T cells by week 6.

V gave up 4 bases and J gave up 4 bases, with 14 bases separating them. Germline CDR1 is MGHRA and CDR2 is YSYEKL. CDR3 size: 15 residues. The table came from immunoSEQ multiplex PCR; TCRdb's copy has only in-frame clones and leaves some out. Found here are some 39,000 clones, roughly 84% of them singletons; the top ten hold roughly 10%. A remark on this clone: Its antigen remains unknown.

Autoimmune disease history or systemic immunosuppression led to patients being barred. The source material was CD4+ or CD8+ T cells sorted from blood, sampled in a trial of the OX40 agonist ivuxolimab. This sequence joins TRBV4-1 and TRBJ1-5; D is ambiguous. This TCR derives from an adult with an advanced solid tumor such as melanoma, head and neck, liver or kidney cancer. The chain's CDR3 is CASSRAGQINQPQHF. CDR3 nucleotides: TGCGCCAGCAGCCGGGCAGGTCAGATAAATCAGCCCCAGCATTTT.